The rows below give T cell receptor beta chains drawn from one sample of a study of cytomegalovirus exposure and HLA in healthy donors. The method was immunoSEQ multiplex PCR; TCRdb's version includes in-frame clones alone and lacks a portion of them. The sample lists 130,000 or so clones, more than 60% seen once, with approximately 1.7% in the top ten. Sequenced material: PBMCs. Every receptor here comes from a male donor in good health and CMV-seronegative. The CDR3 runs from the conserved cysteine through the conserved F or W. D genes are given only for firm matches. Size tells how often a clone was seen (once, few, many) or the class of an expanded clone, and some rows leave it out.

V	size	length	J	D	DNA	CDR3
TRBV5-1	.	14	TRBJ1-4	.	TGCGCCAGCAGCGGAGGGACGGCAGGAGAAAAACTGTTTTTT	CASSGGTAGEKLFF
TRBV19	.	14	TRBJ2-1	TRBD2	TGTGCCAGTAGTGTTCCGGGGGGGCGGAATGAGCAGTTCTTC	CASSVPGGRNEQFF
TRBV7-2	once	16	TRBJ2-5	TRBD2	TGTGCCAGCAGCTTAGGGACTAGCGGGGTCGTGGGGACCCAGTACTTC	CASSLGTSGVVGTQYF
TRBV2	.	13	TRBJ2-1	TRBD2	TGTGCCAGCATTGGACTAGCGGGGGGTGAGCAGTTCTTC	CASIGLAGGEQFF
TRBV6-1	.	15	TRBJ2-5	TRBD1	TGTGCCAGCAGTGAACCGGGACAGGGGCGGAAGACCCAGTACTTC	CASSEPGQGRKTQYF
TRBV4-3	.	16	TRBJ2-7	.	TGCGCCAGCAGCCAAGATTTTCTAGAGCCAGCCTACGAGCAGTACTTC	CASSQDFLEPAYEQYF
TRBV5-4	.	12	TRBJ2-7	.	TGTGCCAGCAGCTCAGACAGGTACGAGCAGTACTTC	CASSSDRYEQYF
TRBV29-1	.	13	TRBJ2-5	TRBD2	TGCAGCATCCGACTAGCGGGTCGAGAGACCCAGTACTTC	CSIRLAGRETQYF
TRBV27	.	15	TRBJ1-5	TRBD1	TGTGCCAGCAGTCCGATGACAGGGGGCACTCAGCCCCAGCATTTT	CASSPMTGGTQPQHF
TRBV5-1	.	17	TRBJ2-1	.	TGCGCCAGCAGCTTGGCTTCGATGGGTGGGCTGAACAATGAGCAGTTCTTC	CASSLASMGGLNNEQFF
TRBV27	once	14	TRBJ1-2	TRBD1	TGTGCCAGCAGCCTCGACAGGGGTCACTATGGCTACACCTTC	CASSLDRGHYGYTF
TRBV5-1	.	14	TRBJ1-6	TRBD1	TGCGCCAGCAGCGCCGGGACAGGGGATTCACCCCTCCACTTT	CASSAGTGDSPLHF
TRBV6-5	.	14	TRBJ2-7	TRBD2	TGTGCCAGCAGTTACCTCGGGGGGAGCTACGAGCAGTACTTC	CASSYLGGSYEQYF
TRBV5-1	.	14	TRBJ2-5	.	TGCGCCAGCAGCTTGGGACAGGACCTGGAGACCCAGTACTTC	CASSLGQDLETQYF
TRBV7-3	.	19	TRBJ2-3	TRBD2	TGTGCCAGCAGCTTAATTGGGGGGATCGCGGGGGGAAGGCCAGATACGCAGTATTTT	CASSLIGGIAGGRPDTQYF
TRBV6-5	once	16	TRBJ2-2	.	TGTGCCAGCAGTTACTCGAAGAGGCGGCGCACCGGGGAGCTGTTTTTT	CASSYSKRRRTGELFF
TRBV7-8	.	13	TRBJ1-1	TRBD1	TGTGCCACCGCAGGGGGACAGGGAACTGAAGCTTTCTTT	CATAGGQGTEAFF
TRBV6-5	few	13	TRBJ1-6	TRBD1	TGTGCCAGCAGGGGACAGGGCAATTCACCCCTCCACTTT	CASRGQGNSPLHF
TRBV28	few	13	TRBJ1-4	.	TGTGCCAGCAGTTTCCAGAGGGATGAAAAACTGTTTTTT	CASSFQRDEKLFF
TRBV11-3	.	20	TRBJ2-5	TRBD2	TGTGCCAGCAGCCTAAGACCCCCGGGACTAGCGGCGGGGAGGGGGGAGACCCAGTACTTC	CASSLRPPGLAAGRGETQYF
TRBV7-3	.	14	TRBJ1-6	.	TGTGCCAGCAGCTCCAGGGGTCGAAATTCACCCCTCCACTTT	CASSSRGRNSPLHF
TRBV7-6	.	13	TRBJ2-7	TRBD1	TGTGCCAGCAGCCCAGGGGGAGATCGTGAGCAGTACTTC	CASSPGGDREQYF
TRBV30	few	13	TRBJ2-7	.	TGTGCCTGGAGTGTCCAAGGGGTTTCCGAGCAGTACTTC	CAWSVQGVSEQYF
TRBV7-9	once	19	TRBJ2-7	.	TGTGCCAGCAGCTTAGGGCGTCGACCTGGGGGCGGAACTGAACGCGAGCAGTACTTC	CASSLGRRPGGGTEREQYF
TRBV2	once	14	TRBJ1-4	.	TGTGCCAGCAGGGAGATTGCAACTAATGAAAAACTGTTTTTT	CASREIATNEKLFF
TRBV7-2	.	17	TRBJ2-1	TRBD2	TGTGCCAGCAGCTTAAGGCTGAGAACTAGCGGGGGGAGAGAGCAGTTCTTC	CASSLRLRTSGGREQFF
TRBV25-1	once	13	TRBJ1-1	.	TGTGCCAGCAGCCTTGTCGGGAACACTGAAGCTTTCTTT	CASSLVGNTEAFF
TRBV19	few	15	TRBJ2-7	.	TGTGCCAGTAGTATTATACCAAACAGCATCTACGAGCAGTACTTC	CASSIIPNSIYEQYF
TRBV4-2	.	17	TRBJ2-7	.	TGTGCCAGCAGCCAAGATATCGTGCGGGGACCTTCCTACGAGCAGTACTTC	CASSQDIVRGPSYEQYF
TRBV5-1	.	14	TRBJ2-7	TRBD1	TGCGCCAGCAGCACGGGGACAGGGCCCCACGAGCAGTACTTC	CASSTGTGPHEQYF
TRBV14	.	16	TRBJ1-4	.	TGTGCCAGCAGCCAAGCTAGGGGATACTCTAATGAAAAACTGTTTTTT	CASSQARGYSNEKLFF